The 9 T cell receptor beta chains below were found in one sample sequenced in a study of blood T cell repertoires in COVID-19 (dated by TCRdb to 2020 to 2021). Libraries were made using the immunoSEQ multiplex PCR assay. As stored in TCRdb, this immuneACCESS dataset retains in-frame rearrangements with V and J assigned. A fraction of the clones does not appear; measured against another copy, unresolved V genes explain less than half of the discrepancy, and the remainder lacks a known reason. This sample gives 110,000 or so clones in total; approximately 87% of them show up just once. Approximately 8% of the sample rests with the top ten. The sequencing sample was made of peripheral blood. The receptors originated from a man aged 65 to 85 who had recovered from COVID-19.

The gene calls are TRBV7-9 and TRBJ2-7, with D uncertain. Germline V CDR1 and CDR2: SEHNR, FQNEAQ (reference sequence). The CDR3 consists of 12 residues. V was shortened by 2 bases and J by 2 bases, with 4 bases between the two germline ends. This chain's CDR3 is CASSLLPYEQYF. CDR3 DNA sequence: TGTGCCAGCAGCTTACTTCCCTACGAGCAGTACTTC.

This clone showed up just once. CDR3 sequence: CASSLGTSNYGYTF. CDR3 bases: TGCGCCAGCAGCTTAGGGACATCTAACTATGGCTACACCTTC. This chain joins TRBV5-1 and TRBJ1-2, with TRBD1 as a possible D gene (6 bases). CDR1 is SGHRS and CDR2 is YFSETQ in the germline V gene. There are 14 residues in the CDR3. V lost 2 bases, J lost 0 bases, and 8 bases lay in between.

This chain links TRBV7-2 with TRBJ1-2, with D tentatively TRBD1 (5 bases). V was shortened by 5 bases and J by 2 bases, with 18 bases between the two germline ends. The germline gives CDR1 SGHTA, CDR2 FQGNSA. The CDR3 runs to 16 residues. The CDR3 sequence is CASSRPGQLLNYGYTF. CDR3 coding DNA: TGTGCCAGCAGCCGCCCCGGACAACTGCTCAACTATGGCTACACCTTC.

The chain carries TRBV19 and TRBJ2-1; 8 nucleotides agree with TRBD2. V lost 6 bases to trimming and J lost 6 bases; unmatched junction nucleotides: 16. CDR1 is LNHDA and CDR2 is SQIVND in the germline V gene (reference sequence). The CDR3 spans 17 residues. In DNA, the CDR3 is TGTGCCAGTAGCTACCACTCGGGACTAGGAGGTTCCAATGAGCAGTTCTTC. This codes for CASSYHSGLGGSNEQFF.

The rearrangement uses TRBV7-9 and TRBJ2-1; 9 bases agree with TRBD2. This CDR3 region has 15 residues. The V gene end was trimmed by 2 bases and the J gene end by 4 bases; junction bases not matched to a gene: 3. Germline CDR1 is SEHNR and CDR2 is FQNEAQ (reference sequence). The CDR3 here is CASSLYAGGYNEQFF. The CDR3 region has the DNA TGTGCCAGCAGCTTATATGCGGGAGGGTACAATGAGCAGTTCTTC.

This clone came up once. The CDR3 sequence: CASRGTGWDYYGYTF. For the CDR3, the DNA is TGTGCCAGTAGAGGGACAGGGTGGGACTACTATGGCTACACCTTC. J is TRBJ1-2 and V is TRBV19; 9 bases align to TRBD1. Germline V CDR1 and CDR2: LNHDA, SQIVND (reference sequence). The J segment lost 3 bases and the V segment lost 6 bases, leaving 8 bases of the junction unmatched. This CDR3 spans 15 amino acids.

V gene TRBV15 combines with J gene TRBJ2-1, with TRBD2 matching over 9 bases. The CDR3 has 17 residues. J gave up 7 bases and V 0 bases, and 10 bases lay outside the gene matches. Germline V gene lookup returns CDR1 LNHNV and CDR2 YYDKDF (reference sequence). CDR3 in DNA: TGTGCCACCAGCAGAGATTTCCCACGCGGGAGGGGGAATGAGCAGTTCTTC. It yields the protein CATSRDFPRGRGNEQFF. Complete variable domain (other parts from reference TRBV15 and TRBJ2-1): DAMVIQNPRYQVTQFGKPVTLSCSQTLNHNVMYWYQQKSSQAPKLLFHYYDKDFNNEADTPDNFQSRRPNTSFCFLDIRSPGLGDTAMYLCATSRDFPRGRGNEQFFGPGTRLTVL.

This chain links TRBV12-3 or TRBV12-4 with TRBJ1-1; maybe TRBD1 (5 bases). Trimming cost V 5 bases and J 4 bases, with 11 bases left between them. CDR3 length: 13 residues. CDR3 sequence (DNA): TGTGCCAGCAGTCTCAGGGAGGGCACTGAAGCTTTCTTT. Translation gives CASSLREGTEAFF.

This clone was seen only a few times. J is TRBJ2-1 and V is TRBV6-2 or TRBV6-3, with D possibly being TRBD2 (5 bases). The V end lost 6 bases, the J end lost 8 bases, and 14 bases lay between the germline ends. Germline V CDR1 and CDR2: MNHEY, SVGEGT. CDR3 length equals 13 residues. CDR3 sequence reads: CASSQWAEDEQFF. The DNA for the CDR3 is TGTGCCAGCAGCCAGTGGGCGGAGGATGAGCAGTTCTTC.